Presented here are 21 T cell receptor beta chains from one specimen sequenced in a study of cytomegalovirus exposure and HLA in healthy donors. Measured with immunoSEQ multiplex PCR; TCRdb has only the in-frame clones, and not every one. The sample has around 120,000 clones; roughly 88% are singletons. Input material: PBMCs. The source of these receptors is a man younger than 35 in good health and CMV-seronegative.

The chain employs TRBV7-2 and TRBJ2-7, with 9 bases lining up with TRBD2. After removal of 5 bases from V and 2 bases from J, the junction contained 13 bases not matched to a gene. Germline V CDR1 and CDR2: SGHTA, FQGNSA. This CDR3 comprises 17 residues. The CDR3 loop reads CASSTTSGQSKAYEQYF. Written as DNA, the CDR3 is TGTGCCAGCAGCACGACTAGCGGACAATCCAAAGCCTACGAGCAGTACTTC.

The V and J genes are TRBV6-1 and TRBJ2-1, with D hard to call. V was cut by 6 bases and J by 1 base, with 10 bases left in between. From germline, CDR1 is MNHNS and CDR2 SASEGT. The CDR3 covers 14 residues. The CDR3 here is CASRIAKSYNEQFF. The DNA of the CDR3 is TGTGCCAGCAGAATAGCTAAATCCTACAATGAGCAGTTCTTC.

This clone was recorded once. The chain combines TRBV6-6 with TRBJ1-3; D remains ambiguous. The CDR3 length is 15 residues. Per the germline V gene, CDR1 is MNHNY and CDR2 is SVGAGI (reference sequence). Between the trimmed V and J ends, which lost 7 bases and 4 bases, there was a span of 17 bases. The CDR3 DNA reads TGTGCCAGCACCCAGATGACTGTGAGGGGAAACACCATATATTTT. Translation gives CASTQMTVRGNTIYF.

The chain links TRBV18 to TRBJ2-2; D call uncertain. Per the germline V gene, CDR1 is KGHSH and CDR2 is LQKENI. The V end lost 4 bases, the J end lost 8 bases, and 17 bases lay between the germline ends. The CDR3 has 15 residues. In DNA, the CDR3 is TGTGCCAGCTCACTGAAGATTGCGGTAGAGGGGGAGCTGTTTTTT. This codes for CASSLKIAVEGELFF.

V gene TRBV4-1 combines with J gene TRBJ2-5; weak D call: TRBD2 (5 bases). V shed 2 bases and J shed 1 base, with 17 bases lying between them. CDR3 length equals 17 residues. CDR1 and CDR2 (germline): MGHRA, YSYEKL. The CDR3 coding sequence is TGCGCCAGCAGCCAAACCGGGGAACCTACACGCCAAGAGACCCAGTACTTC. This codes for CASSQTGEPTRQETQYF.

The V and J genes are TRBV5-1 and TRBJ1-2; 11 bases agree with TRBD1. Germline assignment: CDR1 SGHRS and CDR2 YFSETQ. Germline trimming cut 5 bases from V and 8 bases from J; bases unmatched to any gene: 14. This CDR3 comprises 16 residues. CDR3 bases: TGCGCCAGCAGAAGCGGAACCGGACAGGGGGCGGGCGGCTACACCTTC. It is translated as CASRSGTGQGAGGYTF.

This rearrangement joins TRBV11-2 to TRBJ1-1; D ambiguous. Germline V gene lookup returns CDR1 SGHAT and CDR2 FQNNGV. Trimming stripped 1 base from V and 1 base from J, with 10 bases between. The CDR3 is made up of 15 amino acids. CDR3 region: CASSLGAGWNTEAFF. The CDR3 DNA reads TGTGCCAGCAGCTTAGGTGCAGGCTGGAACACTGAAGCTTTCTTT.

The chain recombines TRBV30 with TRBJ2-3, with TRBD2 as a possible D gene (6 bases). The germline CDR1 and CDR2 sequences are GTSNPN and SVGIG (reference sequence). V was clipped by 2 bases and J by 7 bases, with 13 bases between them. The CDR3 totals 13 residues. The CDR3 nucleotides are TGTGCCTGGAGTCCACTAGCATCATATACGCAGTATTTT. Translating it yields CAWSPLASYTQYF.

J is TRBJ2-3 and V is TRBV5-1, with 9 bases fitting TRBD1. The germline CDR1 and CDR2 sequences are SGHRS and YFSETQ. With V trimmed by 0 bases and J by 3 bases, 2 bases remained unmatched. CDR3 length: 15 amino acids. The CDR3 loop reads CASSLADRGTDTQYF. DNA for the CDR3: TGCGCCAGCAGCTTGGCGGACAGGGGTACAGATACGCAGTATTTT. Filled out from reference TRBV5-1 and TRBJ2-3, the complete variable domain reads KAGVTQTPRYLIKTRGQQVTLSCSPISGHRSVSWYQQTPGQGLQFLFEYFSETQRNKGNFPGRFSGRQFSNSRSEMNVSTLELGDSALYLCASSLADRGTDTQYFGPGTRLTVL.

The V gene is TRBV7-4, the J gene TRBJ2-7; 11 bases map to TRBD1. The J segment lost 4 bases and the V segment lost 4 bases, leaving 6 bases of the junction unmatched. Per germline, CDR1 SGHVT and CDR2 SQSDAQ. This CDR3 has 15 residues. CDR3 sequence: CASSSGQGAMYEQYF. The CDR3 nucleotides read TGTGCCAGCAGCTCAGGACAGGGGGCTATGTACGAGCAGTACTTC.

The rearrangement joins TRBV9 to TRBJ2-7; D is unclear. V lost 2 bases and J 1 base, leaving 10 bases between the germline ends. CDR3 length: 14 amino acids. CDR1 and CDR2 from the germline V gene are SGDLS and YYNGEE. This chain's CDR3 is CASSVSGYSYEQYF. DNA for the CDR3: TGTGCCAGCAGCGTTTCCGGGTATTCCTACGAGCAGTACTTC.

The chain employs TRBV6-5 and TRBJ1-5; TRBD1 might be the D (6 bases). The CDR3 runs 13 residues. V dropped 7 bases and J dropped 4 bases, with 11 bases sitting between them. The germline V gene has CDR1 MNHEY and CDR2 SVGAGI. In DNA form, the CDR3 reads TGTGCCAGCACCGTCGGACAGAATCAGCCCCAGCATTTT. Its protein is CASTVGQNQPQHF.

This chain uses TRBV12-5 with TRBJ2-7, with unresolved D. This CDR3 is built from 11 residues. V was cut by 9 bases and J by 4 bases, with 10 bases left in between. Germline V gene data show CDR1 as LGHNT and CDR2 as FRNRAP. The CDR3 DNA reads TGTGCTAGCCAGAGAGCGTACGAGCAGTACTTC. Protein sequence: CASQRAYEQYF.

The CDR3 region has the DNA TGTGCTAGTGGTTTCGGGGTAGATACGCAGTATTTT. It specifies CASGFGVDTQYF. The chain links TRBV12-5 to TRBJ2-3; maybe TRBD2 (5 bases). V shed 3 bases and J shed 5 bases, with 6 bases lying between them. Germline CDR1 LGHNT, CDR2 FRNRAP. The CDR3 length is 12 residues.

J is TRBJ1-4 and V is TRBV6-1; D gene unclear. Germline CDR1 is MNHNS and CDR2 is SASEGT. The CDR3 runs to 15 residues. V lost 4 bases and J lost 6, with 15 bases in between. The CDR3: CASSGEHTRDEKLFF. CDR3 in DNA: TGTGCCAGCAGTGGAGAGCACACTAGGGATGAAAAACTGTTTTTT.

V gene TRBV30 combines with J gene TRBJ2-1; D gene unclear. The ends were cut back, 0 bases at V and 6 bases at J, with 9 bases in the middle. Germline lookup yields CDR1 GTSNPN and CDR2 SVGIG (reference sequence). The CDR3 is 13 amino acids. CDR3 sequence: CAWSVLSGNEQFF. In nucleotides, the CDR3 is TGTGCCTGGAGTGTATTGTCGGGCAATGAGCAGTTCTTC.

The chain couples TRBV27 to TRBJ2-6; D may be TRBD1 (5 bases). CDR3 length: 15 residues. Germline V gene sequence: CDR1 MNHEY, CDR2 SMNVEV (reference sequence). The V end lost 5 bases, the J end lost 0 bases, and 8 bases lay between the germline ends. In DNA, the CDR3 is TGTGCCAGCAGTCGGACAAGCTCTGGGGCCAACGTCCTGACTTTC. It translates to CASSRTSSGANVLTF. The full variable domain, its missing parts supplied by reference TRBV27 and TRBJ2-6, is EAQVTQNPRYLITVTGKKLTVTCSQNMNHEYMSWYRQDPGLGLRQIYYSMNVEVTDKGDVPEGYKVSRKEKRNFPLILESPSPNQTSLYFCASSRTSSGANVLTFGAGSRLTVL.

The genes are TRBV27 and TRBJ1-1; 8 bases match TRBD1. V was clipped by 4 bases and J by 4 bases; unmatched bases: 8. There are 15 residues in the CDR3. CDR1 is MNHEY, CDR2 SMNVEV, per germline (reference sequence). The CDR3 DNA follows: TGTGCCAGCAGTTCGGCAGGGGGCCGGGGCACTGAAGCTTTCTTT. Protein sequence: CASSSAGGRGTEAFF.

This chain uses TRBV27 with TRBJ2-1; unclear D gene. The V gene's germline CDR1 is MNHEY and CDR2 SMNVEV (reference sequence). The CDR3 runs 14 residues. The V and J ends lost 4 bases and 8 bases respectively, with 15 bases between them. The CDR3 DNA follows: TGTGCCAGCAGTTCCATGGCCCGCGGTGATGAGCAGTTCTTC. This codes for CASSSMARGDEQFF.

The chain combines TRBV5-1 with TRBJ2-7; weak D call: TRBD1 (5 bases). V was clipped by 6 bases and J by 5 bases, with 21 bases between them. This CDR3 has 15 residues. Germline lookup yields CDR1 SGHRS and CDR2 YFSETQ. DNA for the CDR3: TGCGCCAGCATCGTGCCGCCAGGGTCTTCCCACGAGCAGTACTTC. Translated: CASIVPPGSSHEQYF.

This chain connects TRBV7-2 to TRBJ2-7; D not certain. V lost 5 bases and J lost 3, with 8 bases in between. The CDR3 has 12 amino acids. The germline CDR1 and CDR2 sequences are SGHTA and FQGNSA. The CDR3 sequence is CASSPSGYEQYF. In DNA, the CDR3 is TGTGCCAGCAGCCCCTCAGGCTACGAGCAGTACTTC.